This T cell receptor (beta chain) derives from a study of shared clonotypes between healthy human individuals. Study-level results: Depth was large, yet rarefaction showed that sorted-subset sequencing was incomplete.

Germline CDR1 reads MDHEN; CDR2 reads SYDVKM. V lost 6 bases to trimming and J lost 6 bases, with 14 bases between them. This CDR3 contains 13 residues. Concerning this clone itself: Its matching antigen is unknown.

Genomic DNA belonging to each subset was distributed in equal measure over several immunoSEQ plates. In the original analysis: Quality scores were absent from the junction-only immunoSEQ sequences, so filtering differed. Sequenced by immunoSEQ multiplex PCR; TCRdb stores in-frame clones only, minus some. V and J calls and clone size are given by that table; D and trimming were obtained from the DNA. The data hold around 1.6 million clones, with 98% observed a single time. The rearrangement uses TRBV28 and TRBJ1-1; D uncertain. Specimen: naive CD4+ T cells sorted from blood. The subset here: CD45RA+ positively selected. The source of this sequence is a man aged 25-40 years in good health. The CDR3 DNA reads TGTGCCAGCAGCGGTACCGGGAGGTCTGAAGCTTTCTTT. It translates to CASSGTGRSEAFF.